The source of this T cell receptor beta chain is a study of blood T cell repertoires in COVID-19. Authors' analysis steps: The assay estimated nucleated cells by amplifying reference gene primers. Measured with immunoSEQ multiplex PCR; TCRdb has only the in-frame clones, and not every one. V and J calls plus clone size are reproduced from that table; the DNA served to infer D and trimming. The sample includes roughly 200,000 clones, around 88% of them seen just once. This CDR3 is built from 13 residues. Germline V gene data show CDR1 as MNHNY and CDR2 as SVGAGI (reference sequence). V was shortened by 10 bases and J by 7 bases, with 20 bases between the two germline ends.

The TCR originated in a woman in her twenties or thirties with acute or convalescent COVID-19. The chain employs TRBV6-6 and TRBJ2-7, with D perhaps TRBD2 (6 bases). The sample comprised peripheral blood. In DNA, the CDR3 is TGTGCCACGTCCGGCGGGACCCCAGGGGAGCAGTACTTC. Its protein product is CATSGGTPGEQYF.